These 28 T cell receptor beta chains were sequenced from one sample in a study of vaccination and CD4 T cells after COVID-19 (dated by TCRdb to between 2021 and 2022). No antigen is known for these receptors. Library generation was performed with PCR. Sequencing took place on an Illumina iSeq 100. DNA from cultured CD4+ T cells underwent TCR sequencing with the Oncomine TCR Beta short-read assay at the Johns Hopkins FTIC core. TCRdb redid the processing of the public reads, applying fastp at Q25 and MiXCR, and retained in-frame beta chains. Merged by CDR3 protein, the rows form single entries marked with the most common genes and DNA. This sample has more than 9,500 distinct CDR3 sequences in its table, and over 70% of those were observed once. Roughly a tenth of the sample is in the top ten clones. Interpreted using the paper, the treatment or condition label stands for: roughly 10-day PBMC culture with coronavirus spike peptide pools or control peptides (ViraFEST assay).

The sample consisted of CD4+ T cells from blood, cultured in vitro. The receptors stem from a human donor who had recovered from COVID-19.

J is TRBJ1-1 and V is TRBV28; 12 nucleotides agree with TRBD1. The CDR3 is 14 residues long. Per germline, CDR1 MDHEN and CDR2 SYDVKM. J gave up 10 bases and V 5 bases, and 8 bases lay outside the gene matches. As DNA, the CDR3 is TGTGCCAGCAGTCTTGGGGGACAGGGGGCTAGAGCTTTCTTT. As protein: CASSLGGQGARAFF.

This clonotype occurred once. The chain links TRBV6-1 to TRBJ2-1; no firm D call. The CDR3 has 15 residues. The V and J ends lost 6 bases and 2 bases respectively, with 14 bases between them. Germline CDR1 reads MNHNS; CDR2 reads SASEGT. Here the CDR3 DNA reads TGTGCCAGCAGGCCAGGCGGTGGAACCTACAATGAGCAGTTCTTC. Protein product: CASRPGGGTYNEQFF.

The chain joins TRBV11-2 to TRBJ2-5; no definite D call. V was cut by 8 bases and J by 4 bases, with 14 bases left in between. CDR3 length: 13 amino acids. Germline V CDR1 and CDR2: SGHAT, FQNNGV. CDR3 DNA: TGTGCCAGCCGCTCTAGAGCCCCAGAGACCCAGTACTTC. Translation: CASRSRAPETQYF. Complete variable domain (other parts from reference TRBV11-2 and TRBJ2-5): EAGVAQSPRYKIIEKRQSVAFWCNPISGHATLYWYQQILGQGPKLLIQFQNNGVVDDSQLPKDRFSAERLKGVDSTLKIQPAKLEDSAVYLCASRSRAPETQYFGPGTRLLVL.

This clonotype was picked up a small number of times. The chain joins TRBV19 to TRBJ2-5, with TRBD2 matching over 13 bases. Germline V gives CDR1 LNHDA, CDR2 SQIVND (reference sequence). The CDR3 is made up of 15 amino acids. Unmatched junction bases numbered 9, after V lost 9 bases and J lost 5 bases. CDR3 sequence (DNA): TGTGCCAGCCAAAGGACTAGCGGGAGTTGGGAGACCCAGTACTTC. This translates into CASQRTSGSWETQYF.

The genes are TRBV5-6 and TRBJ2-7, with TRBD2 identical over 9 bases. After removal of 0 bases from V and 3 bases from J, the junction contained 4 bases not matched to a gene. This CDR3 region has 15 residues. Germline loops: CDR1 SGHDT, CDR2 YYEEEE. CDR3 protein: CASSLEPSGDYEQYF. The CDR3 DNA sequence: TGTGCCAGCAGCTTGGAGCCTAGCGGGGACTACGAGCAGTACTTC.

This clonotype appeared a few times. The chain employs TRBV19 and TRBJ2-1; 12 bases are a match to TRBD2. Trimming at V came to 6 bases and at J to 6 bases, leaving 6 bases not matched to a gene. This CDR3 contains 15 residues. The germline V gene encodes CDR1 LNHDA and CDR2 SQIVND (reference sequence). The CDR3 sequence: CASRSSGGAVNEQFF. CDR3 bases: TGTGCCAGTAGATCTAGCGGGGGGGCCGTCAATGAGCAGTTCTTC.

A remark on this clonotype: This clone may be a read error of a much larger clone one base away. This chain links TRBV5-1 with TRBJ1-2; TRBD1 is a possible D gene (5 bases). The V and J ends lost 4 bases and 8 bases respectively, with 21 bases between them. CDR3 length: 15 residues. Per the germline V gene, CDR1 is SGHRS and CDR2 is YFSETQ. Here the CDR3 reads CASSPGGAGLRGYTF. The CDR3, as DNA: TGCGCCAGCAGCCCCGGGGGTGCGGGGCTTCGGGGCTACACCTTC. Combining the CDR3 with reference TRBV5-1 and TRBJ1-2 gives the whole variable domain KAGVTQTPRYLIKTRGQQVTLSCSPISGHRSVSWYQQTPGQGLQFLFEYFSETQRNKGNFPGRFSGRQFSNSRSEMNVSTLELGDSALYLCASSPGGAGLRGYTFGSGTRLTVV.

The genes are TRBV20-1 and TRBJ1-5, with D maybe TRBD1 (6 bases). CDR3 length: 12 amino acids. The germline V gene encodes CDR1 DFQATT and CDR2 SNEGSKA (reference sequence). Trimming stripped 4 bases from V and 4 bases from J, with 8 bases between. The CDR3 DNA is TGCAGTGCTATCCAGGGGAATCAGCCCCAGCATTTT. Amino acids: CSAIQGNQPQHF.

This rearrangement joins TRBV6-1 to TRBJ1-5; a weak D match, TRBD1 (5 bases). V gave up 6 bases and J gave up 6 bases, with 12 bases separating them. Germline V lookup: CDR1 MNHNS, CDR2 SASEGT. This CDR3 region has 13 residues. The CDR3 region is CASSRDGGQPQHF. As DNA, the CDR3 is TGTGCCAGCAGCCGGGACGGGGGTCAGCCCCAGCATTTT.

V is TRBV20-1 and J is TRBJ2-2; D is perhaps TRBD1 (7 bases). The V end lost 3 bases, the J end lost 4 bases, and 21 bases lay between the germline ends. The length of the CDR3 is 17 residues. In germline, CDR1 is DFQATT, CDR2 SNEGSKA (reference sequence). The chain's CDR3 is CSASQGVLADGTGELFF. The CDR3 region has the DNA TGCAGTGCTAGCCAGGGGGTTTTAGCGGACGGCACCGGGGAGCTGTTTTTT.

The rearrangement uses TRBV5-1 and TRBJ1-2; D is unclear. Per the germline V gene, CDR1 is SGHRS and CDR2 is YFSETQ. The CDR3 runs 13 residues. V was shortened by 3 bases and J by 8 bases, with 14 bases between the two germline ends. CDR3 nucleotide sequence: TGCGCCAGCAGCTACGACCCCGTTGGAGGCTACACCTTC. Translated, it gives CASSYDPVGGYTF.

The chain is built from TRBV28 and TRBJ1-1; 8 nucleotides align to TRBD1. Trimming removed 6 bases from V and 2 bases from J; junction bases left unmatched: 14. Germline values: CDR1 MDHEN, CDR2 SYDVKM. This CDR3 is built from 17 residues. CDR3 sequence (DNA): TGTGCCAGCAGGACCCTTCAGCAGGGGGCACATAACACTGAAGCTTTCTTT. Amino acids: CASRTLQQGAHNTEAFF.

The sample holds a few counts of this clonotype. Here the CDR3 reads CASSLDRASFGGYTF. The CDR3 region has the DNA TGTGCCAGCAGCTTAGATAGGGCATCCTTTGGCGGCTACACCTTC. The V and J genes are TRBV11-2 and TRBJ1-2; D is unclear. V was clipped by 0 bases and J by 8 bases, with 16 bases between them. Per germline, CDR1 SGHAT and CDR2 FQNNGV. This CDR3 contains 15 residues.

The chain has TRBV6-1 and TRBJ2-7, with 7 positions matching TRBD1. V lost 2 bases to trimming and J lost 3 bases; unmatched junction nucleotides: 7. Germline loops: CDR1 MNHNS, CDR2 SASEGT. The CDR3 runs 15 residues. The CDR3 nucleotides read TGTGCCAGCAGTGAACATATTGACAGGGACTACGAGCAGTACTTC. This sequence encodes CASSEHIDRDYEQYF.

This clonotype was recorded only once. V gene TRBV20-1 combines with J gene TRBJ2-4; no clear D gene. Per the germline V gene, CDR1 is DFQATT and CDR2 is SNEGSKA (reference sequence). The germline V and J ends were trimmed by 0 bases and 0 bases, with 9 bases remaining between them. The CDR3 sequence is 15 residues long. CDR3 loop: CSARDLTLAKNIQYF. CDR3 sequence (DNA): TGCAGTGCTAGAGATTTGACCCTAGCCAAAAACATTCAGTACTTC.

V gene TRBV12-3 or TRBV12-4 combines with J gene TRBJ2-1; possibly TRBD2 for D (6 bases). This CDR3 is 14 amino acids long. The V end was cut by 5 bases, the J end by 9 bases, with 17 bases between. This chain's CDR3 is CASSPQTSFSEQFF. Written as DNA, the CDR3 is TGTGCCAGCAGTCCTCAGACTAGTTTCAGTGAGCAGTTCTTC.

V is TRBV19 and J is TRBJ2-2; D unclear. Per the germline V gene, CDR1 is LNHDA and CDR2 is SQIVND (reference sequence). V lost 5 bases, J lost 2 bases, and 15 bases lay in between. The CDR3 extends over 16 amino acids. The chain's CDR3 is CASSPRAQPNTGELFF. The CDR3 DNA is TGTGCCAGTAGTCCTCGCGCACAGCCAAACACCGGGGAGCTGTTTTTT.

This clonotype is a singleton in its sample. CDR3 residues: CATSDGDRGFGQPQHF. The CDR3 DNA follows: TGTGCCACCAGTGATGGGGACAGGGGGTTTGGGCAGCCCCAGCATTTT. The chain has TRBV24-1 and TRBJ1-5; 11 positions agree with TRBD1. Per germline, CDR1 KGHDR and CDR2 SFDVKD. The CDR3 runs 16 residues. The trim removed 3 bases at V and 7 bases at J, leaving 7 bases unmatched.

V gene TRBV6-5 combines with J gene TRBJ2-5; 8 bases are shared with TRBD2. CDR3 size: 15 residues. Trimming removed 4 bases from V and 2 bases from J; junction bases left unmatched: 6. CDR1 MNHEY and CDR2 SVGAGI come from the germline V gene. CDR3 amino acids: CASSFSGRGQETQYF. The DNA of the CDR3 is TGTGCCAGCAGTTTCAGCGGGAGAGGGCAAGAGACCCAGTACTTC.

CDR3 DNA sequence: TGTGCCACTCACAGAAGTACACTCGCTTCCTATGGCTACACCTTC. This sequence encodes CATHRSTLASYGYTF. The chain uses TRBV6-1 and TRBJ1-2; D is uncertain. CDR1 MNHNS and CDR2 SASEGT come from the germline V gene. This CDR3 contains 15 residues. V shed 10 bases and J shed 4 bases, with 22 bases lying between them.

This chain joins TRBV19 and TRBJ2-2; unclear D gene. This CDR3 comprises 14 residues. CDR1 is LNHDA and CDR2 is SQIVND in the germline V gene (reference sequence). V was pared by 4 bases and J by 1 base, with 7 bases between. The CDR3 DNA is TGTGCCAGTAGTAGCCGCGGGAACACCGGGGAGCTGTTTTTT. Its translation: CASSSRGNTGELFF.

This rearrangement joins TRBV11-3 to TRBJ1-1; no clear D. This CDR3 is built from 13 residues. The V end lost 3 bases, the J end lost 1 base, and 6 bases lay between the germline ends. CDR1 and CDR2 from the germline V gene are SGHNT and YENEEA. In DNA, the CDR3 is TGTGCCAGCAGCTTTACCGGGAACACTGAAGCTTTCTTT. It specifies CASSFTGNTEAFF.

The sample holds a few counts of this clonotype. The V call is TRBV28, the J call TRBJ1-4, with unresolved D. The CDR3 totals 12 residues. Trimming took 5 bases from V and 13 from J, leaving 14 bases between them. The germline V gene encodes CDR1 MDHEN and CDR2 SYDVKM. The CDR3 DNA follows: TGTGCCAGCAGTCTAAAAATCGATGTACTGTTTTTT. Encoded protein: CASSLKIDVLFF.

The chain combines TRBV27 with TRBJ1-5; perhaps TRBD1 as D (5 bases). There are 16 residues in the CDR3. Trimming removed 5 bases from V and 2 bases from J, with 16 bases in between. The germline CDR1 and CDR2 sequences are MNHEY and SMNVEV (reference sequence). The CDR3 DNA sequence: TGTGCCAGCAGTAGGGGAGCGAGGATTGGCAATCAGCCCCAGCATTTT. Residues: CASSRGARIGNQPQHF.

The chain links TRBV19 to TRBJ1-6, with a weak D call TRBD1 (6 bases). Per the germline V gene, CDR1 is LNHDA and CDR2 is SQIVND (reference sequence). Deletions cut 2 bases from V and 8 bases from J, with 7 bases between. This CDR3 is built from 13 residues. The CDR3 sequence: CASSIYRDSPLHF. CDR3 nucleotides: TGTGCCAGTAGTATATACAGGGATTCACCCCTCCACTTT.

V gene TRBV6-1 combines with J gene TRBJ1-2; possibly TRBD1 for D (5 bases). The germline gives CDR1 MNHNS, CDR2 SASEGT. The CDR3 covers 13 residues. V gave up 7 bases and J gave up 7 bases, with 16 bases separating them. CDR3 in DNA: TGTGCCAGCAAGTGGGCAGGGCAACTTGGCTACACCTTC. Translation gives CASKWAGQLGYTF.

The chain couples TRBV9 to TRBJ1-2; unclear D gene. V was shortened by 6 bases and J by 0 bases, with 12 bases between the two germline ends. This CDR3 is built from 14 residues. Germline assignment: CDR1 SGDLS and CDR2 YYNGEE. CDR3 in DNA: TGTGCCAGCACCGCTGGAGGTTCTAACTATGGCTACACCTTC. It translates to CASTAGGSNYGYTF.

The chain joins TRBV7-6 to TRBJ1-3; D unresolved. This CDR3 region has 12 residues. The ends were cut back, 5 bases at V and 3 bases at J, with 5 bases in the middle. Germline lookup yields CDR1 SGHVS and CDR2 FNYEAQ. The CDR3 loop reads CASSPNGNTIYF. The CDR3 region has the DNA TGTGCCAGCAGCCCGAATGGAAACACCATATATTTT.